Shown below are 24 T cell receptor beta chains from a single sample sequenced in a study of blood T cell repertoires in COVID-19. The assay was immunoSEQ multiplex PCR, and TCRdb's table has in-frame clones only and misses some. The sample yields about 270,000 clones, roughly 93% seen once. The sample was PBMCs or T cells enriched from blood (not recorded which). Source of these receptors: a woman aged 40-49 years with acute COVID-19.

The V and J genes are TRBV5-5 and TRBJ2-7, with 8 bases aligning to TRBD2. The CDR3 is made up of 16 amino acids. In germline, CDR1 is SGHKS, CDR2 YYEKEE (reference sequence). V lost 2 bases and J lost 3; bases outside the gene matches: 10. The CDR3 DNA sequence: TGTGCCAGCAGCTTCCTTCCGGGACTAGTTAGCTACGAGCAGTACTTC. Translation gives CASSFLPGLVSYEQYF.

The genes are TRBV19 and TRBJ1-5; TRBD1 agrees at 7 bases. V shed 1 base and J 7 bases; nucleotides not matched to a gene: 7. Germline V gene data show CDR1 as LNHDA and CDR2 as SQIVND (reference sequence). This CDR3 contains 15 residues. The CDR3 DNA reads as TGTGCCAGTAGTATAGTAGGCAGGGGGGACCAGCCCCAGCATTTT. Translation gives CASSIVGRGDQPQHF.

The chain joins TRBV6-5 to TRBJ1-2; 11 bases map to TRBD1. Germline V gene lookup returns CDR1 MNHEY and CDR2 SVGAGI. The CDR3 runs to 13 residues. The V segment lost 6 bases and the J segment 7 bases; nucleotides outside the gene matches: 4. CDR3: CASSRDRGAGYTF. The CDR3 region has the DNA TGTGCCAGCAGCCGGGACAGGGGGGCTGGCTACACCTTC.

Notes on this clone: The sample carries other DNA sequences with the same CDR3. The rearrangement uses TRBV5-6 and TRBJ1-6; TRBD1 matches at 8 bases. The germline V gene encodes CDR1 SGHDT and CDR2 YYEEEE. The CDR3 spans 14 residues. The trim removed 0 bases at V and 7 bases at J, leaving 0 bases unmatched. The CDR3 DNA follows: TGTGCCAGCAGCTTGGGACAGGGGAATTCACCCCTCCACTTT. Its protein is CASSLGQGNSPLHF.

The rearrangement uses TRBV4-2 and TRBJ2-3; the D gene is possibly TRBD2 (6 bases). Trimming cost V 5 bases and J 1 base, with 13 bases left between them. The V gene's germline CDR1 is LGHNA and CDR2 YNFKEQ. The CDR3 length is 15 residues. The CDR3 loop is CASSGVGGGTDTQYF. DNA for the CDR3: TGTGCCAGCAGCGGGGTCGGGGGTGGCACAGATACGCAGTATTTT.

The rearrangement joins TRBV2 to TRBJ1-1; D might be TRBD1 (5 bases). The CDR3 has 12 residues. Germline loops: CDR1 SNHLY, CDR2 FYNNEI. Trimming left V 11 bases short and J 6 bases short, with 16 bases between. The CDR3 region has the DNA TGTGCCGGTACCCAGGGTTTCGCTGAAGCTTTCTTT. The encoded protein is CAGTQGFAEAFF.

The CDR3 DNA reads TGTGCCAGCAGCTTAGAGGAGCGAGGTGAGCAGTTCTTC. Amino acids: CASSLEERGEQFF. The J gene is TRBJ2-1, the V gene TRBV11-3; no definite D call. Looked up from germline, CDR1 is SGHNT and CDR2 is YENEEA. CDR3 length: 13 amino acids. With 0 bases removed from V and 9 bases from J, the gap between germline ends came to 9 bases.

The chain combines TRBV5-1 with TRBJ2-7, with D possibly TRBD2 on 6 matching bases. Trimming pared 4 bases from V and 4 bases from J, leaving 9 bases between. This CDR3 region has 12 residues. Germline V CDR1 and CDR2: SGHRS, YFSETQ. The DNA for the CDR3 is TGCGCCAGCAGCACCGGGGGATACGAGCAGTACTTC. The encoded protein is CASSTGGYEQYF.

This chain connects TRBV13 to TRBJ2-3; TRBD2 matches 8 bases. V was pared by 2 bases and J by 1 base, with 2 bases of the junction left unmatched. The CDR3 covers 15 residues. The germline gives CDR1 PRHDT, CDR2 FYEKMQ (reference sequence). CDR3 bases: TGTGCCAGCAGCTTATCGACTAGCGGCACAGATACGCAGTATTTT. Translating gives CASSLSTSGTDTQYF. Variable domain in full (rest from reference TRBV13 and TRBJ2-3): AAGVIQSPRHLIKEKRETATLKCYPIPRHDTVYWYQQGPGQDPQFLISFYEKMQSDKGSIPDRFSAQQFSDYHSELNMSSLELGDSALYFCASSLSTSGTDTQYFGPGTRLTVL.

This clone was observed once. The CDR3 nucleotides are TGTGCCAGCAGCCGCGGGGTTGGGGTCACTGAAGCTTTCTTT. Residues: CASSRGVGVTEAFF. The V gene is TRBV3-1 (or the pseudogene TRBV3-2), the J gene TRBJ1-1; the D is unclear. The CDR3 sequence is 14 residues long. In germline, CDR1 is LGHDT, CDR2 YNNKEL (reference sequence). Trimming left V 4 bases short and J 4 bases short, with 13 bases between.

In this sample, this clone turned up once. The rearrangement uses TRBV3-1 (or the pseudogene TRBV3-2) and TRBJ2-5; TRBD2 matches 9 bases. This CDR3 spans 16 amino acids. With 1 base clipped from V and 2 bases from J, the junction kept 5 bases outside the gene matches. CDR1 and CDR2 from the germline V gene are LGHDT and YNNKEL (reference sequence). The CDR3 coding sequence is TGTGCCAGCAGCCAAGTAGCTAGCGGGGTACAAGAGACCCAGTACTTC. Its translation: CASSQVASGVQETQYF.

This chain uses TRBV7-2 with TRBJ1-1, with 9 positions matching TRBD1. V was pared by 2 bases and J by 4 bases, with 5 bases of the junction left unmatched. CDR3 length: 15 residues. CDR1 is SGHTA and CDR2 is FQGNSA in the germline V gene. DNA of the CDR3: TGTGCCAGCAGCTTATCGGGACAGGGAGGCACTGAAGCTTTCTTT. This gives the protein CASSLSGQGGTEAFF.

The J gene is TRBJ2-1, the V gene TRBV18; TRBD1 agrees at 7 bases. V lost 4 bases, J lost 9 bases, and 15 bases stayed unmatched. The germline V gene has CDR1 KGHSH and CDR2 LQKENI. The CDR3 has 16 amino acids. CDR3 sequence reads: CASSHLTLDRAGEQFF. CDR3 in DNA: TGTGCCAGCTCACACCTGACCCTCGACAGGGCGGGTGAGCAGTTCTTC.

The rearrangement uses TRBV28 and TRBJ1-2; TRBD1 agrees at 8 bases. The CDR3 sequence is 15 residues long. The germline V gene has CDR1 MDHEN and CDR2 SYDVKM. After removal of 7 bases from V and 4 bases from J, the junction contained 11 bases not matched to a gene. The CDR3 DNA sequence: TGTGCCAGCATGCCAGGGGGCGCCCAGATCTATGGCTACACCTTC. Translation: CASMPGGAQIYGYTF.

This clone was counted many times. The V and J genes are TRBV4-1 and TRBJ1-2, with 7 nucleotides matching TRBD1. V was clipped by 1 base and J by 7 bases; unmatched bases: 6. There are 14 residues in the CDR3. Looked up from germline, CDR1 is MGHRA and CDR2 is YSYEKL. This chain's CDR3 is CASSQGTGVGGYTF. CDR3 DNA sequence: TGCGCCAGCAGCCAAGGGACAGGTGTTGGTGGCTACACCTTC.

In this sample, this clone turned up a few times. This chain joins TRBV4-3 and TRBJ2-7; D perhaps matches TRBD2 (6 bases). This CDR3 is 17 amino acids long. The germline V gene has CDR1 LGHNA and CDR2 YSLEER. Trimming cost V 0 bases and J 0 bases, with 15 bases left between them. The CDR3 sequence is CASSQDLVGGNSYEQYF. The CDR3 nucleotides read TGCGCCAGCAGCCAAGATCTGGTTGGCGGGAACTCCTACGAGCAGTACTTC.

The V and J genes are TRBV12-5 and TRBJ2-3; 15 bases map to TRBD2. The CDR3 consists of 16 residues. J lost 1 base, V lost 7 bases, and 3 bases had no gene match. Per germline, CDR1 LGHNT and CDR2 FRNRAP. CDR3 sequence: CASARTSGRGTDTQYF. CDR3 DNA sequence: TGTGCTAGTGCCCGGACTAGCGGGAGGGGCACAGATACGCAGTATTTT.

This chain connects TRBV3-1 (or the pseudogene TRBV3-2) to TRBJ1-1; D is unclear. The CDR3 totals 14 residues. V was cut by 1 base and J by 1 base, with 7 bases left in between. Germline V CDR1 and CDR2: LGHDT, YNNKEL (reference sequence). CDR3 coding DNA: TGTGCCAGCAGCCAAGTGTGGCAGAACACTGAAGCTTTCTTT. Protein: CASSQVWQNTEAFF.

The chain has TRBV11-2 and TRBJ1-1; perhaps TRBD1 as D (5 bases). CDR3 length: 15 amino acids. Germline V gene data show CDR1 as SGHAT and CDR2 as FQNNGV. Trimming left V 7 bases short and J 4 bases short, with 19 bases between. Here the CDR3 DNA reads TGTGCCAGCAAACCACCAGCGGGGGGGGGCACTGAAGCTTTCTTT. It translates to CASKPPAGGGTEAFF.

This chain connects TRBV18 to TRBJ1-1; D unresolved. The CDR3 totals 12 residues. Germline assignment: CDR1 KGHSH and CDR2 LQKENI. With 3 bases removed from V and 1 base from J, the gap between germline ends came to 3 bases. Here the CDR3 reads CASSPGNTEAFF. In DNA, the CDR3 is TGTGCCAGCTCACCCGGGAACACTGAAGCTTTCTTT.

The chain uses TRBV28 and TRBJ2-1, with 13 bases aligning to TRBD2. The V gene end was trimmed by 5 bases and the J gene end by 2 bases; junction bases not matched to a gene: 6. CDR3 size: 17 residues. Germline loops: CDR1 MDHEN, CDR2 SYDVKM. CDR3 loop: CASSGTGTSGTYNEQFF. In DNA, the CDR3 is TGTGCCAGCAGTGGAACCGGGACTAGCGGGACCTACAATGAGCAGTTCTTC.

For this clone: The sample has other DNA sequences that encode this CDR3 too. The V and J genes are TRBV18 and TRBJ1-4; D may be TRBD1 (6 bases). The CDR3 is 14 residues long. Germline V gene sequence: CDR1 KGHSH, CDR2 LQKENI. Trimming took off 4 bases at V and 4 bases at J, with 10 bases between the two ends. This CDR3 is CASSRGQLNEKLFF. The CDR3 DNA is TGTGCCAGCTCACGCGGACAGCTTAATGAAAAACTGTTTTTT.

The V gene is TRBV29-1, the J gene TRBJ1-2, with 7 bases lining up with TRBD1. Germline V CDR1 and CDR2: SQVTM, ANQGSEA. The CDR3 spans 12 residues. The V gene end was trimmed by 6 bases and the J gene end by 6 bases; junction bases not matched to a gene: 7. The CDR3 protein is CSVLRGAHGYTF. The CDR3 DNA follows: TGCAGCGTCCTCAGGGGGGCGCATGGCTACACCTTC.

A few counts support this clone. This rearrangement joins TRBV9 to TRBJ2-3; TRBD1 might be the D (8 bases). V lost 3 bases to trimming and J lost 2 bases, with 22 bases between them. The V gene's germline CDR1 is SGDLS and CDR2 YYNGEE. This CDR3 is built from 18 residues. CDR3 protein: CASSESGTGTKITDTQYF. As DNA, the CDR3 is TGTGCCAGCAGCGAAAGCGGGACAGGAACTAAAATCACAGATACGCAGTATTTT. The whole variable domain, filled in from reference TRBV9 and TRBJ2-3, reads DSGVTQTPKHLITATGQRVTLRCSPRSGDLSVYWYQQSLDQGLQFLIQYYNGEERAKGNILERFSAQQFPDLHSELNLSSLELGDSALYFCASSESGTGTKITDTQYFGPGTRLTVL.